These 17 T cell receptor beta chains were all obtained from the same sample, sequenced in a study of T cell responses to AZD1222 COVID-19 vaccine. Assay used: immunoSEQ multiplex PCR; TCRdb lists only in-frame clones, some missing. The data contain around 160,000 clones, around nine tenths of them singletons. The sequencing here drew on peripheral blood, taken on day 0 of AZD1222 vaccination. All receptors come from an adult in good health.

The chain couples TRBV16 to TRBJ1-2, with TRBD1 as a possible D gene (5 bases). CDR3 size: 14 residues. V was clipped by 4 bases and J by 4 bases, with 13 bases between them. Germline V gives CDR1 KGHSY, CDR2 FQNENV. The CDR3 region is CASSLIGGPYGYTF. DNA for the CDR3: TGTGCCAGCAGCCTGATTGGGGGTCCCTATGGCTACACCTTC.

The chain couples TRBV27 to TRBJ2-3; no firm D call. This CDR3 has 13 amino acids. V lost 2 bases and J 2 bases, leaving 5 bases between the germline ends. Germline V CDR1 and CDR2: MNHEY, SMNVEV (reference sequence). This CDR3 is CASSLVVTDTQYF. CDR3 DNA: TGTGCCAGCAGTTTAGTGGTCACAGATACGCAGTATTTT.

The rearrangement joins TRBV11-2 to TRBJ2-7; the D is unclear. The CDR3 runs 12 residues. The germline V gene encodes CDR1 SGHAT and CDR2 FQNNGV. V lost 0 bases and J 12 bases, leaving 12 bases between the germline ends. The CDR3 protein is CASSLDNRQRYF. The CDR3 coding sequence is TGTGCCAGCAGCTTAGACAACCGTCAGCGGTACTTC.

The J gene is TRBJ1-2, the V gene TRBV29-1, with no clear D. Germline CDR1 reads SQVTM; CDR2 reads ANQGSEA. V lost 5 bases, J lost 7 bases, and 14 bases lay in between. The CDR3 extends over 12 amino acids. The CDR3 loop reads CSVLDGVGGYTF. CDR3 DNA sequence: TGCAGCGTTTTAGACGGGGTTGGTGGCTACACCTTC.

The V gene is TRBV4-3, the J gene TRBJ2-5, with TRBD2 identical over 7 bases. Per the germline V gene, CDR1 is LGHNA and CDR2 is YSLEER. With V trimmed by 0 bases and J by 3 bases, 1 base remained unmatched. The CDR3 sequence is 14 residues long. The CDR3 DNA reads as TGCGCCAGCAGCCAAGAGCTAGCGGAAGAGACCCAGTACTTC. Translating gives CASSQELAEETQYF.

This chain joins TRBV6-4 and TRBJ1-1; the D gene is possibly TRBD1 (6 bases). CDR1 and CDR2 from the germline V gene are MRHNA and SNTAGT. V was clipped by 8 bases and J by 2 bases, with 12 bases between them. This CDR3 has 13 residues. The CDR3 coding sequence is TGTGCCAGCGGCGAGGACAGAAACACTGAAGCTTTCTTT. It codes for CASGEDRNTEAFF.

V gene TRBV18 combines with J gene TRBJ1-1; 9 nucleotides align to TRBD1. This CDR3 contains 17 residues. After removal of 4 bases from V and 0 bases from J, the junction contained 9 bases not matched to a gene. Germline values: CDR1 KGHSH, CDR2 LQKENI. The CDR3 region has the DNA TGTGCCAGCTCACTGTTACAGGGACAGGGAATGAACACTGAAGCTTTCTTT. Its translation is CASSLLQGQGMNTEAFF.

The V call is TRBV11-2, the J call TRBJ2-1, with 7 bases aligning to TRBD2. The CDR3 is made up of 16 amino acids. CDR1 SGHAT and CDR2 FQNNGV come from the germline V gene. V was clipped by 4 bases and J by 9 bases; unmatched bases: 15. Here the CDR3 reads CASSSKTGGGQAEQFF. The CDR3 region has the DNA TGTGCCAGCAGCTCGAAAACGGGAGGAGGGCAAGCTGAGCAGTTCTTC.

The chain combines TRBV4-3 with TRBJ1-5, with D possibly TRBD1 on 5 matching bases. The germline V and J ends were trimmed by 0 bases and 4 bases, with 10 bases remaining between them. This CDR3 is 15 amino acids long. In germline, CDR1 is LGHNA, CDR2 YSLEER. The CDR3 loop is CASSQDSDRNQPQHF. The DNA of the CDR3 is TGCGCCAGCAGCCAAGATAGTGACAGAAATCAGCCCCAGCATTTT.

The V and J genes are TRBV6-5 and TRBJ2-7; D is ambiguous. Trimming left V 1 base short and J 2 bases short, with 12 bases between. Germline V gene sequence: CDR1 MNHEY, CDR2 SVGAGI. This CDR3 region has 15 residues. The CDR3 nucleotides read TGTGCCAGCAGTTACTACTCGTCGCTCCCCTACGAGCAGTACTTC. Protein sequence: CASSYYSSLPYEQYF.

The chain recombines TRBV7-2 with TRBJ1-1; D might be TRBD1 (6 bases). Deletions cut 2 bases from V and 1 base from J, with 11 bases between. The CDR3 is 15 residues long. Germline assignment: CDR1 SGHTA and CDR2 FQGNSA. As DNA, the CDR3 is TGTGCCAGCAGCTTACCCGCGACAGGGAACACTGAAGCTTTCTTT. Translation gives CASSLPATGNTEAFF.

The chain uses TRBV7-9 and TRBJ1-2; no clear D. Germline V gene data show CDR1 as SEHNR and CDR2 as FQNEAQ (reference sequence). There are 14 residues in the CDR3. Trimming removed 6 bases at V and 3 bases at J, with 14 bases between. The CDR3 spells CASSSLSGYYGYTF. In nucleotides, the CDR3 is TGTGCCAGCAGTTCCCTAAGCGGATACTATGGCTACACCTTC.

The gene calls are TRBV10-3 and TRBJ2-6, with TRBD2 matching 8 bases. CDR1 is ENHRY and CDR2 is SYGVKD in the germline V gene. CDR3 length: 17 residues. The V and J ends lost 2 bases and 0 bases, in that order; junction bases with no gene match: 3. CDR3 loop: CAISEPSGFSGANVLTF. For the CDR3, the DNA is TGTGCCATCAGTGAGCCTAGCGGGTTCTCTGGGGCCAACGTCCTGACTTTC.

This sequence joins TRBV7-9 and TRBJ1-2, with unresolved D. CDR1 is SEHNR and CDR2 is FQNEAQ in the germline V gene (reference sequence). V gave up 8 bases and J gave up 0 bases, with 13 bases separating them. This CDR3 region has 14 residues. The DNA of the CDR3 is TGTGCCAGCGGCAGTGTGTCAGCTAACTATGGCTACACCTTC. The encoded protein is CASGSVSANYGYTF.

The chain carries TRBV19 and TRBJ2-7, with D perhaps matching TRBD1 or TRBD2 (7 bases each). The ends were cut back, 3 bases at V and 4 bases at J, with 16 bases in the middle. There are 15 residues in the CDR3. CDR1 and CDR2 from the germline V gene are LNHDA and SQIVND (reference sequence). The CDR3 spells CASSMVPGGLYEQYF. The CDR3 DNA sequence: TGTGCCAGTAGTATGGTCCCAGGGGGACTATACGAGCAGTACTTC.

The V and J genes are TRBV29-1 and TRBJ2-3, with D perhaps matching TRBD2 (5 bases). Trimming took 7 bases from V and 2 from J, leaving 19 bases between them. Germline CDR1 SQVTM, CDR2 ANQGSEA. CDR3 length: 15 residues. In DNA form, the CDR3 reads TGCAGCGGCACCGCGAATCGGGGAAACACAGATACGCAGTATTTT. Its protein product is CSGTANRGNTDTQYF.

The genes are TRBV7-2 and TRBJ1-4; tentative D call: TRBD1 (6 bases). Germline V gene sequence: CDR1 SGHTA, CDR2 FQGNSA. The CDR3 totals 16 residues. Trimming stripped 1 base from V and 0 bases from J, with 9 bases between. The CDR3 reads CASSLEAGATNEKLFF. The CDR3 DNA reads as TGTGCCAGCAGCTTAGAAGCAGGGGCAACTAATGAAAAACTGTTTTTT.